The present entry profiles one T cell receptor beta chain with its context. The CDR3 totals 16 residues. In germline, CDR1 is KGHSH, CDR2 LQKENI. V shed 5 bases and J 4 bases; nucleotides not matched to a gene: 7. This record comes from a study of blood T cell repertoires in COVID-19. In the study overall: Some COVID-19 samples were acute and others convalescent; all came from the United States, Italy and Spain. T cells, B-cell-depleted T cells, or PBMCs provided the cDNA or gDNA that served as material.

Under the authors' procedure: By means of reference gene primer amplification, nucleated cell counts were estimated. Profiling relied on immunoSEQ multiplex PCR, and the TCRdb table lists in-frame clones only, not all of them. The DNA gave D and trimming, while V, J and clone size come from that table. The sample holds 15,000 to 20,000 clones; about 91% are singletons and the top ten take about 13%. This rearrangement joins TRBV18 to TRBJ2-3; 12 bases are shared with TRBD1. This receptor was taken from a man between 60 and 75 years old with active COVID-19. Sequencing was performed on peripheral blood. CDR3 nucleotide sequence: TGTGCCAGCTCAACCTACGGGACAGGGGGCCCAGATACGCAGTATTTT. Translated, it gives CASSTYGTGGPDTQYF.